The 15 T cell receptor beta chains below all came from one sample that was sequenced in a study of cytomegalovirus exposure and HLA in healthy donors. TCRdb's copy holds only in-frame clones and misses some; the assay was immunoSEQ multiplex PCR. The table has 120,000 or so clones, around 95% seen once; the top ten hold 1.5% to 2%. Sequencing was performed on PBMCs. The receptors come from a young man in good health and CMV-seronegative.

The gene calls are TRBV11-2 and TRBJ2-2; the match to TRBD2 covers 15 bases. This CDR3 has 16 amino acids. The germline CDR1 and CDR2 sequences are SGHAT and FQNNGV. V trimming: 7 bases; J trimming: 7 bases; junction bases outside the gene matches: 7. The CDR3, as DNA: TGTGCCAGCACCCACGGACTAGCGGGAGGGAACGGGGAGCTGTTTTTT. Its translation is CASTHGLAGGNGELFF.

This chain links TRBV2 with TRBJ2-1; TRBD1 matches at 7 bases. The V gene end was trimmed by 4 bases and the J gene end by 4 bases; junction bases not matched to a gene: 7. This CDR3 has 15 amino acids. Per the germline V gene, CDR1 is SNHLY and CDR2 is FYNNEI. The CDR3 here is CASSARGRSYNEQFF. Here the CDR3 DNA reads TGTGCCAGCAGTGCGAGGGGGCGTTCGTACAATGAGCAGTTCTTC.

The V and J genes are TRBV18 and TRBJ1-1; D perhaps matches TRBD1 (5 bases). V lost 3 bases to trimming and J lost 1 base, with 15 bases between them. The germline gives CDR1 KGHSH, CDR2 LQKENI. This CDR3 contains 16 residues. The CDR3 loop reads CASSPTGGYSNTEAFF. As DNA, the CDR3 is TGTGCCAGCTCACCGACGGGGGGTTACTCGAACACTGAAGCTTTCTTT.

The chain employs TRBV29-1 and TRBJ2-2; TRBD2 aligns across 13 bases. The CDR3 length is 16 residues. V was pared by 6 bases and J by 3 bases, with 7 bases of the junction left unmatched. Germline CDR1 SQVTM, CDR2 ANQGSEA. The CDR3 spells CSVYGLAGADTGELFF. DNA for the CDR3: TGCAGCGTCTATGGACTAGCGGGAGCGGACACCGGGGAGCTGTTTTTT.

This chain uses TRBV27 with TRBJ2-3; 7 nucleotides agree with TRBD1. Trimming took 0 bases from V and 7 from J; bases not matched to a gene: 4. The CDR3 has 14 amino acids. Per the germline V gene, CDR1 is MNHEY and CDR2 is SMNVEV (reference sequence). CDR3 protein: CASSLSDRANTQYF. The CDR3 DNA reads TGTGCCAGCAGTTTATCAGACAGGGCTAATACGCAGTATTTT.

J is TRBJ2-3 and V is TRBV11-2, with 7 positions matching TRBD2. Germline loops: CDR1 SGHAT, CDR2 FQNNGV. The CDR3 spans 17 residues. V lost 0 bases and J lost 2; bases outside the gene matches: 8. The chain's CDR3 is CASSLEGGRAPTDTQYF. The CDR3 coding sequence is TGTGCCAGCAGCTTAGAGGGGGGGAGGGCCCCCACAGATACGCAGTATTTT. The entire variable domain, with the rest obtained from reference TRBV11-2 and TRBJ2-3, is as follows: EAGVAQSPRYKIIEKRQSVAFWCNPISGHATLYWYQQILGQGPKLLIQFQNNGVVDDSQLPKDRFSAERLKGVDSTLKIQPAKLEDSAVYLCASSLEGGRAPTDTQYFGPGTRLTVL.

The chain recombines TRBV28 with TRBJ1-5; perhaps TRBD1 as D (5 bases). CDR3 length equals 15 residues. Trimming shortened V by 1 base and J by 5 bases, and 12 bases separated the two germline ends. Germline CDR1 reads MDHEN; CDR2 reads SYDVKM. The chain's CDR3 is CASSLLGGDYQPQHF. CDR3 DNA: TGTGCCAGCAGTTTATTGGGGGGAGATTATCAGCCCCAGCATTTT.

V is TRBV28 and J is TRBJ1-1; D gene unclear. Trimming removed 5 bases from V and 7 bases from J, with 14 bases in between. CDR3 length: 13 residues. The germline CDR1 and CDR2 sequences are MDHEN and SYDVKM. CDR3 sequence: CASSRLRLYEAFF. The CDR3 DNA is TGTGCCAGCAGTCGACTCCGTCTCTATGAAGCTTTCTTT.

This chain uses TRBV4-2 with TRBJ2-3; 10 positions agree with TRBD2. CDR1 and CDR2 from the germline V gene are LGHNA and YNFKEQ. There are 17 residues in the CDR3. The V segment lost 0 bases and the J segment 5 bases; nucleotides outside the gene matches: 8. The CDR3 sequence: CASSQDPTSGSRDTQYF. The CDR3 nucleotides read TGTGCCAGCAGCCAAGATCCGACTAGCGGGTCACGAGATACGCAGTATTTT.

The chain couples TRBV29-1 to TRBJ2-7, with a possible D match to TRBD1 (5 bases). The ends were cut back, 4 bases at V and 2 bases at J, with 12 bases in the middle. CDR1 and CDR2 from the germline V gene are SQVTM and ANQGSEA. The CDR3 consists of 13 residues. The CDR3 DNA reads as TGCAGCGTTGCTAGGGGCTTGACCTACGAGCAGTACTTC. This codes for CSVARGLTYEQYF.

The V gene is TRBV5-8, the J gene TRBJ1-4; D is possibly TRBD1 (6 bases). The germline V and J ends were trimmed by 4 bases and 7 bases, with 20 bases remaining between them. CDR3 size: 16 residues. Germline assignment: CDR1 SGHTS and CDR2 YDEGEE. In nucleotides, the CDR3 is TGTGCCAGCAGCCGTACGGGACAACAGATCGGTGAAAAACTGTTTTTT. This sequence encodes CASSRTGQQIGEKLFF.

A single count supports this clone. V usage is TRBV7-9 and J usage is TRBJ1-3, with a possible D match to TRBD1 (5 bases). This CDR3 comprises 14 residues. V lost 5 bases, J lost 2 bases, and 10 bases lay in between. CDR1 and CDR2 from the germline V gene are SEHNR and FQNEAQ (reference sequence). In DNA, the CDR3 is TGTGCCAGCAGCCCTAGGGGAACTGGAAACACCATATATTTT. Its translation: CASSPRGTGNTIYF.

The gene calls are TRBV27 and TRBJ1-5; possible D gene TRBD1, 6 bases. The CDR3 runs to 14 residues. In germline, CDR1 is MNHEY, CDR2 SMNVEV (reference sequence). V dropped 3 bases and J dropped 7 bases, with 13 bases sitting between them. CDR3 coding DNA: TGTGCCAGCAGTTTGACCAGGGGCGGACAGCCCCAGCATTTT. Residues: CASSLTRGGQPQHF.

This chain uses TRBV7-8 with TRBJ2-3, with TRBD2 matching over 14 bases. Trimming removed 2 bases from V and 0 bases from J; junction bases left unmatched: 7. Germline V lookup: CDR1 SGHVS, CDR2 FQNEAQ. The CDR3 has 19 amino acids. The CDR3 coding sequence is TGTGCCAGCAGCTTAACGGGACTAGCGGGAGCGCTTAGCACAGATACGCAGTATTTT. This translates into CASSLTGLAGALSTDTQYF.

The rearrangement joins TRBV5-1 to TRBJ2-7; the D gene is possibly TRBD2 (5 bases). CDR3 length: 16 residues. The V end was cut by 2 bases, the J end by 3 bases, with 18 bases between. The germline V gene has CDR1 SGHRS and CDR2 YFSETQ. CDR3: CASSFSFRATSYEQYF. The CDR3 region has the DNA TGCGCCAGCAGCTTCTCGTTCCGGGCAACTAGCTACGAGCAGTACTTC.